This is a list of T cell receptor beta chains from one sample in a study of identifying expanded T cells in peripheral blood. Only in-frame clones appear in the TCRdb table, and some are missing; sequencing was by immunoSEQ multiplex PCR. The sample carries 95,000 or so clones, more than 75% recorded once. Sequenced: blood. These TCRs come from a person aged 18 to 69 in good health. CDR3s include the opening cysteine and the closing phenylalanine or tryptophan.

V: TRBV6-5
CDR3: CASSGQANTEAFF

V: TRBV6-5
CDR3: CASSYTGQGVINTQYF

V: TRBV4-1
CDR3: CASSQDPAGDTDTQYF

V: TRBV29-1
CDR3: CSVVQGGSEQYF

V: TRBV9
CDR3: CASSVGPTNQPQHF

V: TRBV5-1
CDR3: CASSLPGGYEQYF

V: TRBV14
CDR3: CASSQGATGGFEQYF

V: TRBV2
CDR3: CASSDGGPRANTGELFF

V: TRBV11-2
CDR3: CASSSYYEQYF

V: TRBV18
CDR3: CASSPGLNTEAFF

V: TRBV2
CDR3: CASNSRAGRSSNYGYTF

V: TRBV5-4
CDR3: CASSPDSSYGYTF